This is a list of T cell receptor beta chains from one sample in a study of cytomegalovirus exposure and HLA in healthy donors. Produced via immunoSEQ multiplex PCR; TCRdb's table is partial and in-frame only. The sample lists some 150,000 clones; 75% to 85% were seen once. Sequencing input: PBMCs. These receptors were collected from a woman between 50 and 59 years old in good health and CMV-seropositive. The CDR3 runs from the conserved cysteine through the conserved F or W. The order of the fields is V gene, J gene, D gene, CDR3 protein. D genes are given only for firm matches.

TRBV16	TRBJ1-2	TRBD1	CASSPGIRDSRYYGYTF
TRBV10-3	TRBJ1-6	TRBD1	CATRTGINSPLHF
TRBV7-9	TRBJ1-3	-	CSSSPYPSGQFEDRDTIYF
TRBV19	TRBJ2-2	-	CASSIEREYTGELFF
TRBV10-3	TRBJ2-7	TRBD1	CAISGWGQGPYEQYF
TRBV29-1	TRBJ2-5	TRBD1	CSVGQGEETQYF
TRBV5-1	TRBJ2-1	TRBD2	CASSLTSVTYNEQFF
TRBV5-1	TRBJ1-2	-	CASSHEEGPGYTF
TRBV7-9	TRBJ2-3	-	CASSYKQASTDTQYF
TRBV4-2	TRBJ2-5	TRBD2	CASSHGSGSSLTKETQYF
TRBV4-3	TRBJ1-1	-	CASSHPGEGLNTEAFF
TRBV5-4	TRBJ2-2	-	CASSSGQYTGELFF
TRBV5-4	TRBJ1-1	-	CASSLDLRRSTEAFF
TRBV2	TRBJ2-1	-	CASKLLGNEQFF
TRBV10-3	TRBJ2-1	-	CAISDPLVGGRLFGEQFF
TRBV7-8	TRBJ1-1	-	CASSLRWQGGTEAFF
TRBV5-4	TRBJ2-3	TRBD2	CASSSGTSGSGYTQYF
TRBV11-2	TRBJ1-2	-	CASSLDRAGRGYTF
TRBV9	TRBJ2-7	TRBD2	CASSVALGTSGRDEQYF
TRBV27	TRBJ1-5	-	CASSKVNGREGNQPQHF
TRBV27	TRBJ1-1	TRBD1	CASSLSRTGDAFF
TRBV7-2	TRBJ2-5	-	CASSLNRDSRETQYF
TRBV28	TRBJ2-7	TRBD2	CASSAVLAGHEQYF
TRBV21-1	TRBJ2-1	-	CASRTPYNEQFF
TRBV19	TRBJ1-5	-	CASSTGLSGGNQPQHF
TRBV5-1	TRBJ2-7	TRBD2	CASSLAALAGLSSYEQYF
TRBV2	TRBJ1-1	-	CASSSLQGNEAFF
TRBV7-3	TRBJ1-2	-	CASSLTGDSVYGYTF
TRBV4-3	TRBJ2-3	-	CASSQGGGDTQYF
TRBV30	TRBJ1-4	-	CAWSVVWGQGSNEKLFF
TRBV6-1	TRBJ2-3	-	CASSEVGPDTQYF
TRBV7-2	TRBJ2-7	-	CASSSRDNSYEQYF
TRBV18	TRBJ1-3	-	CASSPPWSPGNTIYF
TRBV27	TRBJ2-2	-	CASRLGRNTGELFF
TRBV28	TRBJ1-5	-	CASSPLWSGNQPQHF
TRBV19	TRBJ2-1	TRBD2	CASSLAGWSLGEQFF
TRBV7-8	TRBJ2-7	TRBD2	CASSQWTSGGYEQYF
TRBV2	TRBJ2-7	-	CASSESRAYEQYF
TRBV2	TRBJ2-3	-	CASKAGAHTDTQYF
TRBV6-6	TRBJ2-1	-	CASSPGSEQFF
TRBV18	TRBJ2-7	TRBD1	CASSPPGQGSYEQYF
TRBV5-6	TRBJ1-4	TRBD1	CASSPQGEVEKLFF
TRBV18	TRBJ2-7	TRBD1	CASSPLRQGADEQYF
TRBV11-2	TRBJ2-2	TRBD1	CASSLGQGPNTGELFF
TRBV6-5	TRBJ2-7	TRBD2	CASSYSLGGGFYEQYF
TRBV19	TRBJ1-2	TRBD1	CASSTPGTGDEDYGYTF
TRBV7-2	TRBJ1-3	-	CASSLLGGRNTIYF
TRBV5-4	TRBJ1-1	-	CASSSNWNTEAFF
TRBV4-1	TRBJ2-1	-	CASSHTINEQFF
TRBV5-4	TRBJ1-1	TRBD1	CASRRTGGVWTEAFF
TRBV5-4	TRBJ2-3	TRBD2	CASSLRLAASTDTQYF
TRBV29-1	TRBJ1-1	TRBD1	CSVDRDRDFGNTEAFF
TRBV6-6	TRBJ1-6	-	CASSYSAQGEPLHF
TRBV4-1	TRBJ2-1	TRBD1	CASSQTVLRDRGINEQFF
TRBV28	TRBJ2-1	TRBD2	CASSPAGGGNEQFF
TRBV7-8	TRBJ1-1	-	CASSPRVNTEAFF
TRBV2	TRBJ1-2	-	CASTDLGRGGYGYTF